The 11 T cell receptor beta chains given below trace back to one sample, sequenced in a study of blood T cell repertoires in COVID-19. Method: immunoSEQ multiplex PCR; TCRdb's copy keeps in-frame clones and lacks some. Among some 200,000 clones listed, about 88% were seen once. The specimen sequenced was peripheral blood. The receptors derive from a man aged 50-59 years with COVID-19, enrolled during active disease.

V usage is TRBV2 and J usage is TRBJ2-7; 10 positions match TRBD1. V was clipped by 6 bases and J by 2 bases; unmatched bases: 4. The germline CDR1 and CDR2 sequences are SNHLY and FYNNEI. CDR3 size: 14 residues. The CDR3 is CASRGGQGTYEQYF. DNA of the CDR3: TGTGCCAGCAGGGGGGGACAGGGGACCTACGAGCAGTACTTC.

This clone is a singleton in its sample. The chain links TRBV12-3 or TRBV12-4 to TRBJ1-4; D unresolved. Trimming left V 4 bases short and J 8 bases short, with 5 bases between. The CDR3 length is 11 residues. The CDR3: CASSSSEKLFF. DNA for the CDR3: TGTGCCAGCAGTTCGAGCGAAAAACTGTTTTTT.

This clone was counted between two and nine times. This chain uses TRBV7-9 with TRBJ2-7; maybe TRBD2 (6 bases). Trimming removed 1 base from V and 4 bases from J, with 17 bases in between. This CDR3 has 16 amino acids. CDR1 is SEHNR, CDR2 FQNEAQ, per germline (reference sequence). The DNA of the CDR3 is TGTGCCAGCAGCTTAGAGGGCGGGTTGGGGAGGTACGAGCAGTACTTC. Amino acid sequence: CASSLEGGLGRYEQYF.

The chain couples TRBV9 to TRBJ1-2, with D unclear. Trimming shortened V by 4 bases and J by 5 bases, and 12 bases separated the two germline ends. The CDR3 has 13 residues. The germline V gene has CDR1 SGDLS and CDR2 YYNGEE. The CDR3 DNA reads TGTGCCAGCAGCCCTTTTGGAGGGTATGGCTACACCTTC. It encodes CASSPFGGYGYTF. Variable domain in full (rest from reference TRBV9 and TRBJ1-2): DSGVTQTPKHLITATGQRVTLRCSPRSGDLSVYWYQQSLDQGLQFLIQYYNGEERAKGNILERFSAQQFPDLHSELNLSSLELGDSALYFCASSPFGGYGYTFGSGTRLTVV.

The chain couples TRBV5-1 to TRBJ1-1, with 8 bases fitting TRBD1. The CDR3 runs 14 residues. V was clipped by 3 bases and J by 1 base; unmatched bases: 2. CDR1 is SGHRS and CDR2 is YFSETQ in the germline V gene. This chain's CDR3 is CASSSQGENTEAFF. The CDR3 DNA sequence: TGCGCCAGCAGCTCACAGGGGGAGAACACTGAAGCTTTCTTT.

J is TRBJ2-7 and V is TRBV2, with TRBD2 identical over 8 bases. CDR1 SNHLY and CDR2 FYNNEI come from the germline V gene. V was clipped by 7 bases and J by 0 bases; unmatched bases: 5. The CDR3 runs to 14 residues. CDR3 coding DNA: TGTGCCAGCAACCCTAGCGGGTTCTCCTACGAGCAGTACTTC. Translation: CASNPSGFSYEQYF.

This clone was counted a single time. The CDR3 here is CASSVELNTEAFF. CDR3 bases: TGTGCCAGCAGCGTAGAGCTGAACACTGAAGCTTTCTTT. The chain couples TRBV9 to TRBJ1-1; D is undetermined. CDR3 size: 13 residues. Germline values: CDR1 SGDLS, CDR2 YYNGEE. V was cut by 0 bases and J by 0 bases, with 3 bases left in between.

This clone has more than one count but fewer than ten. The V gene is TRBV6-5, the J gene TRBJ2-5, with 9 bases that match TRBD2. Germline V gene sequence: CDR1 MNHEY, CDR2 SVGAGI. V dropped 8 bases and J dropped 4; count of bases not matched to a gene: 11. There are 15 residues in the CDR3. CDR3 sequence reads: CASQLGAGGGETQYF. Here the CDR3 DNA reads TGTGCCAGCCAGCTCGGAGCGGGGGGTGGAGAGACCCAGTACTTC.

The chain recombines TRBV21-1 with TRBJ1-2. TRBV21-1 represents a pseudogene. This CDR3 contains 13 residues. CDR3 residues: CASSTYREGGYTF. In DNA form, the CDR3 reads TGTGCCAGCAGCACCTACAGGGAGGGTGGCTACACCTTC.

The rearrangement links TRBV5-1 to TRBJ1-2; the match to TRBD1 covers 7 bases. Germline values: CDR1 SGHRS, CDR2 YFSETQ. CDR3 length: 15 residues. The V gene end was trimmed by 5 bases and the J gene end by 3 bases; junction bases not matched to a gene: 10. CDR3 loop: CASRDVDRDDYGYTF. The CDR3, as DNA: TGCGCCAGCAGGGATGTTGACAGGGATGACTATGGCTACACCTTC.

The V gene is TRBV5-4, the J gene TRBJ2-7; 11 bases align to TRBD2. The CDR3 has 18 residues. V was pared by 0 bases and J by 1 base, with 9 bases of the junction left unmatched. CDR1 is SGHNT, CDR2 YYREEE, per germline (reference sequence). This chain's CDR3 is CASSLASGRIRDSYEQYF. CDR3 sequence (DNA): TGTGCCAGCAGCTTGGCTAGCGGGAGGATTCGAGATTCCTACGAGCAGTACTTC.